This entry lists 11 T cell receptor beta chains sequenced from one sample in a study of cytomegalovirus exposure and HLA in healthy donors. The PCR had 60 Vbeta and 13 Jbeta primers. Clones were read by immunoSEQ multiplex PCR, and TCRdb kept only the in-frame ones, dropping some. The sample has fewer than 200,000 clones; 82% are singletons. The sample was PBMCs. These receptors all come from a male donor in good health and CMV-seronegative.

J is TRBJ2-3 and V is TRBV9; D is perhaps TRBD1 (6 bases). V gave up 2 bases and J gave up 0 bases, with 16 bases separating them. This CDR3 has 17 residues. Germline CDR1 and CDR2: SGDLS and YYNGEE. CDR3 in DNA: TGTGCCAGCAGCGTTTCGGTCAGGGGATCCAGCACAGATACGCAGTATTTT. Translated: CASSVSVRGSSTDTQYF.

This clone occurred once. The chain employs TRBV5-4 and TRBJ1-2; D possibly corresponds to TRBD1 (6 bases). Germline loops: CDR1 SGHNT, CDR2 YYREEE (reference sequence). The CDR3 is made up of 14 amino acids. Trimming pared 4 bases from V and 7 bases from J, leaving 17 bases between. CDR3 nucleotide sequence: TGTGCCAGCAGCGCGCCGGGGGGCGTTCGTGGCTACACCTTC. The encoded protein is CASSAPGGVRGYTF.

The chain uses TRBV5-6 and TRBJ2-3; 8 bases agree with TRBD2. Per germline, CDR1 SGHDT and CDR2 YYEEEE. V lost 0 bases, J lost 4 bases, and 7 bases stayed unmatched. This CDR3 region has 16 residues. The CDR3 coding sequence is TGTGCCAGCAGCTTGGAGGTCGGGGGGGCTCCAGATACGCAGTATTTT. Protein sequence: CASSLEVGGAPDTQYF.

The CDR3 loop reads CASSYEVNYGYTF. The CDR3 DNA sequence: TGTGCCAGCAGTTACGAGGTCAACTATGGCTACACCTTC. The rearrangement uses TRBV6-5 and TRBJ1-2; D is undetermined. Germline CDR1 and CDR2: MNHEY and SVGAGI. Between the trimmed V and J ends, which lost 2 bases and 2 bases, there was a span of 6 bases. The CDR3 spans 13 residues.

This CDR3 reads CASSIGQGYLTGELFF. The CDR3 DNA is TGTGCCAGTAGTATAGGACAGGGGTATCTAACCGGGGAGCTGTTTTTT. This chain connects TRBV19 to TRBJ2-2; 8 bases fit TRBD1. There are 16 residues in the CDR3. Germline CDR1 is LNHDA and CDR2 is SQIVND (reference sequence). J gave up 5 bases and V 1 base, and 6 bases lay outside the gene matches. Filled out from reference TRBV19 and TRBJ2-2, the complete variable domain reads DGGITQSPKYLFRKEGQNVTLSCEQNLNHDAMYWYRQDPGQGLRLIYYSQIVNDFQKGDIAEGYSVSREKKESFPLTVTSAQKNPTAFYLCASSIGQGYLTGELFFGEGSRLTVL.

Details on this clone: Because it lacks the conserved phenylalanine or tryptophan at the end, this CDR3 is likely a read error. The limits of the CDR3 on the DNA are not certain, so only TCRdb's listed CDR3 is given. The V call is TRBV27, the J call TRBJ1-1; the table's D call TRBD1 went unverified against the DNA. Germline assignment: CDR1 MNHEY and CDR2 SMNVEV (reference sequence). The CDR3 extends over 10 residues, inclusive of both ends. The CDR3 is CASSSLGTGA.

V usage is TRBV20-1 and J usage is TRBJ1-2; D is unresolved. The germline V and J ends were trimmed by 5 bases and 6 bases, with 10 bases remaining between them. This CDR3 has 11 residues. Germline V CDR1 and CDR2: DFQATT, SNEGSKA (reference sequence). The CDR3: CSAERGNGYTF. The CDR3 coding sequence is TGCAGTGCTGAGCGGGGTAATGGCTACACCTTC.

This rearrangement joins TRBV18 to TRBJ1-2; D gene unclear. The ends were cut back, 5 bases at V and 0 bases at J, with 13 bases in the middle. The CDR3 runs 15 residues. Germline V CDR1 and CDR2: KGHSH, LQKENI. As DNA, the CDR3 is TGTGCCAGCTCATCATCGGGAGCGCCTAACTATGGCTACACCTTC. Amino acids: CASSSSGAPNYGYTF.

The chain uses TRBV11-2 and TRBJ2-7; 9 positions agree with TRBD1. This CDR3 has 16 amino acids. Unmatched junction bases numbered 9, after V lost 1 base and J lost 5 bases. Germline V lookup: CDR1 SGHAT, CDR2 FQNNGV. The CDR3 DNA is TGTGCCAGCAGCTTAGCAGGACAGGGGACCCGCCACGAGCAGTACTTC. Protein: CASSLAGQGTRHEQYF.

The chain links TRBV7-2 to TRBJ2-5; 10 nucleotides agree with TRBD1. The J segment lost 4 bases and the V segment lost 5 bases, leaving 19 bases of the junction unmatched. The CDR3 has 19 residues. Germline-derived CDR1 and CDR2 are SGHTA and FQGNSA. CDR3 nucleotides: TGTGCCAGCAGCCAAAGAGCCGGGACAGGGGTTCGAGGTCGAGAGACCCAGTACTTC. Protein sequence: CASSQRAGTGVRGRETQYF. Filled out from reference TRBV7-2 and TRBJ2-5, the complete variable domain reads GAGVSQSPSNKVTEKGKDVELRCDPISGHTALYWYRQSLGQGLEFLIYFQGNSAPDKSGLPSDRFSAERTGGSVSTLTIQRTQQEDSAVYLCASSQRAGTGVRGRETQYFGPGTRLLVL.

As to this clone: A junction boundary mismatches the germline segment, possibly from a read error. J is TRBJ1-5 and V is TRBV5-1; a possible D gene is TRBD1 (5 bases). The CDR3 sequence is 13 residues long. The germline gives CDR1 SGHRS, CDR2 YFSETQ. Here the CDR3 reads CASSLSQDQPQRF. The CDR3 coding sequence is TGCGCCAGCAGCTTATCACAGGATCAGCCCCAGCGTTTT.